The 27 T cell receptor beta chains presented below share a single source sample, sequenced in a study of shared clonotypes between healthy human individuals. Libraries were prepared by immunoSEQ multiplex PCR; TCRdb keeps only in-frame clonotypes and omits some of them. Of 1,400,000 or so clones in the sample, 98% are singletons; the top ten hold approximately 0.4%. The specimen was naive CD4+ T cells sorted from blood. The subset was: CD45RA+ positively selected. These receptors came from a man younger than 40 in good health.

The CDR3 reads CASSPAYQTGIAFF. CDR3 DNA sequence: TGTGCCAGCTCACCCGCGTACCAGACAGGGATAGCTTTCTTT. This chain connects TRBV18 to TRBJ1-1, with 7 bases fitting TRBD1. CDR3 length: 14 residues. The V gene's germline CDR1 is KGHSH and CDR2 LQKENI. V gave up 3 bases and J gave up 10 bases; unmatched junction bases: 11.

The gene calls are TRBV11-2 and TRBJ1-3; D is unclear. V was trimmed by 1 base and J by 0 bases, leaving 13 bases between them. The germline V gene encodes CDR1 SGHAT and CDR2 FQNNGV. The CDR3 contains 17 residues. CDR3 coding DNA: TGTGCCAGCAGCTTAGGAGGCTGGGGTTTCTCTGGAAACACCATATATTTT. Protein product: CASSLGGWGFSGNTIYF.

The CDR3 sequence: CASSLFTGGTEAFF. The CDR3 bases are TGTGCCAGCAGTTTATTCACTGGGGGCACTGAAGCTTTCTTT. V is TRBV27 and J is TRBJ1-1; D perhaps matches TRBD1 (5 bases). The CDR3 is 14 residues long. From germline, CDR1 is MNHEY and CDR2 SMNVEV (reference sequence). V was shortened by 1 base and J by 4 bases, with 10 bases between the two germline ends.

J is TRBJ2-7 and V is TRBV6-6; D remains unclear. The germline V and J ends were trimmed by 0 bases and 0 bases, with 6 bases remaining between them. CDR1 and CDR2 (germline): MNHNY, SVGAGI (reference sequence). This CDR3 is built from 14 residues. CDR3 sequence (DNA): TGTGCCAGCAGTTACTCGAAAGGCTCCTACGAGCAGTACTTC. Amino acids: CASSYSKGSYEQYF.

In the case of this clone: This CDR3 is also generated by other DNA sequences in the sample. Here the CDR3 DNA reads TGTGCCAGCAGTGGGACGGACTATGGCTACACCTTC. Residues: CASSGTDYGYTF. The rearrangement uses TRBV6-1 and TRBJ1-2; unclear D gene. CDR3 length: 12 amino acids. Per the germline V gene, CDR1 is MNHNS and CDR2 is SASEGT. The V and J ends lost 4 bases and 3 bases respectively, with 6 bases between them.

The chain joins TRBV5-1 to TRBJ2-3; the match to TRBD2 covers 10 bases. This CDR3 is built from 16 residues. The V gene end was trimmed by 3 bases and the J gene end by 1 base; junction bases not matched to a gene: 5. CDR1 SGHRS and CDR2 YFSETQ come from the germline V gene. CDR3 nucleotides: TGCGCCAGCAGCTGGGGCGGGACTAGCGGCACAGATACGCAGTATTTT. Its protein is CASSWGGTSGTDTQYF.

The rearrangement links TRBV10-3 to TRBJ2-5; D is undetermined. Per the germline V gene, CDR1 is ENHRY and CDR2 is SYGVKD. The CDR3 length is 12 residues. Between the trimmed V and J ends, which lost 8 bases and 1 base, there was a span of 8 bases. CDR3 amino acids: CAIGSVQETQYF. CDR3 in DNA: TGTGCCATCGGGTCGGTCCAAGAGACCCAGTACTTC.

The CDR3 sequence is CASRRQRGSSYEQYF. The DNA of the CDR3 is TGTGCCAGCAGACGGCAGCGGGGGTCCTCCTACGAGCAGTACTTC. This rearrangement joins TRBV11-2 to TRBJ2-7; 8 bases line up with TRBD2. J was trimmed by 0 bases and V by 6 bases; bases with no gene match: 7. Germline lookup yields CDR1 SGHAT and CDR2 FQNNGV. The CDR3 has 15 amino acids.

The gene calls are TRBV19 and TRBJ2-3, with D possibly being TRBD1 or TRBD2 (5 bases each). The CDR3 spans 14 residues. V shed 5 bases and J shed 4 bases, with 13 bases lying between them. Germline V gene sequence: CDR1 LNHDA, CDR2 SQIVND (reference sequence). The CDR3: CASSRGGWADTQYF. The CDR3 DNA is TGTGCCAGTAGTCGTGGGGGTTGGGCAGATACGCAGTATTTT.

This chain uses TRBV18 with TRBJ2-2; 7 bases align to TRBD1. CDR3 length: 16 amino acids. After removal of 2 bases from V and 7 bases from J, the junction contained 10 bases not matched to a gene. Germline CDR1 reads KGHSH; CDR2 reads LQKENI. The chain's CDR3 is CASSPIRQGINGELFF. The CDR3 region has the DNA TGTGCCAGCTCACCAATCCGACAGGGAATTAACGGGGAGCTGTTTTTT.

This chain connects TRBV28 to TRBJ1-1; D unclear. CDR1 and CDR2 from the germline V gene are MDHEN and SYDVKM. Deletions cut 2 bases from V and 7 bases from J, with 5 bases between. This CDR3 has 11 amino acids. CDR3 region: CASSLLYEAFF. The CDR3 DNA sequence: TGTGCCAGCAGTTTACTCTATGAAGCTTTCTTT. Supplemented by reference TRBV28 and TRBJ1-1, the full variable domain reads DVKVTQSSRYLVKRTGEKVFLECVQDMDHENMFWYRQDPGLGLRLIYFSYDVKMKEKGDIPEGYSVSREKKERFSLILESASTNQTSMYLCASSLLYEAFFGQGTRLTVV.

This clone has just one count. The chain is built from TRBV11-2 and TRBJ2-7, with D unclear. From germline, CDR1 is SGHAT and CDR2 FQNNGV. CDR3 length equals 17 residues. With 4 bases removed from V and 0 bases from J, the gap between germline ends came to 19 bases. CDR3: CASSSTRGRRSSYEQYF. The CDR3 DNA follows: TGTGCCAGCAGCTCGACGCGCGGTAGACGTAGCTCCTACGAGCAGTACTTC.

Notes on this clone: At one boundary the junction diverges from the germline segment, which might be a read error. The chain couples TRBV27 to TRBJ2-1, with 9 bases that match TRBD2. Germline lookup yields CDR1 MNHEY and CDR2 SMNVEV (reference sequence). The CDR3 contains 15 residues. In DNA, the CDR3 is TGTGCCAGCGGTTTACTAGCGGGCCTAAGCAATGAGCAGTTCTTC. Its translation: CASGLLAGLSNEQFF.

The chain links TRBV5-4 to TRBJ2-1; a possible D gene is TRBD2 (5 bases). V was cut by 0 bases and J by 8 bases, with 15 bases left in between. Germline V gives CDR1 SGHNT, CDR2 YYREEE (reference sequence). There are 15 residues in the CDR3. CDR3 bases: TGTGCCAGCAGCTTGGAATTAGCTAGCCCGTATGAGCAGTTCTTC. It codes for CASSLELASPYEQFF. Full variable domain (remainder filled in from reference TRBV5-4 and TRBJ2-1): ETGVTQSPTHLIKTRGQQVTLRCSSQSGHNTVSWYQQALGQGPQFIFQYYREEENGRGNFPPRFSGLQFPNYSSELNVNALELDDSALYLCASSLELASPYEQFFGPGTRLTVL.

CDR3 loop: CASSLGGARYQPQHF. In DNA form, the CDR3 reads TGTGCCAGCAGTTTGGGGGGGGCTAGGTATCAGCCCCAGCATTTT. The chain carries TRBV28 and TRBJ1-5; D is perhaps TRBD1 (6 bases). Germline loops: CDR1 MDHEN, CDR2 SYDVKM. The CDR3 sequence is 15 residues long. Trimming shortened V by 3 bases and J by 5 bases, and 14 bases separated the two germline ends. The complete variable domain, with remaining parts taken from reference TRBV28 and TRBJ1-5, reads DVKVTQSSRYLVKRTGEKVFLECVQDMDHENMFWYRQDPGLGLRLIYFSYDVKMKEKGDIPEGYSVSREKKERFSLILESASTNQTSMYLCASSLGGARYQPQHFGDGTRLSIL.

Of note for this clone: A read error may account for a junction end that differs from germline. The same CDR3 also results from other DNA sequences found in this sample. The CDR3 DNA reads TGTGCCAGCAGTGTAGCACTCCAAGAGACCCAGTACTTC. Residues: CASSVALQETQYF. The rearrangement links TRBV9 to TRBJ2-5; D remains ambiguous. This CDR3 spans 13 amino acids. Germline loops: CDR1 SGDLS, CDR2 YYNGEE. Variable domain in full (rest from reference TRBV9 and TRBJ2-5): DSGVTQTPKHLITATGQRVTLRCSPRSGDLSVYWYQQSLDQGLQFLIQYYNGEERAKGNILERFSAQQFPDLHSELNLSSLELGDSALYFCASSVALQETQYFGPGTRLLVL.

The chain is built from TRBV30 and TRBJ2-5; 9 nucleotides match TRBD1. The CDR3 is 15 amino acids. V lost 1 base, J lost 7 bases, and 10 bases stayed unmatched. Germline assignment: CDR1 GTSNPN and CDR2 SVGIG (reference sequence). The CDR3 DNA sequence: TGTGCCTGGAGTGGAGACAGGGGGTTATGGGGGACCCAGTACTTC. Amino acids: CAWSGDRGLWGTQYF.

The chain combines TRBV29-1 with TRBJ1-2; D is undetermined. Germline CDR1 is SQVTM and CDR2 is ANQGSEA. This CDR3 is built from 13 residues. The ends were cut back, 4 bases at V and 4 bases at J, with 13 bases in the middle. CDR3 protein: CSVAEGPVYGYTF. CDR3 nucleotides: TGCAGCGTTGCGGAAGGGCCCGTCTATGGCTACACCTTC.

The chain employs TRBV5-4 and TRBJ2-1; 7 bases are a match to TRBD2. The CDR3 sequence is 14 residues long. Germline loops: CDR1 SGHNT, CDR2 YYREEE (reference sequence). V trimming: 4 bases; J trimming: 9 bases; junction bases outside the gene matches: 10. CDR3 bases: TGTGCCAGCAGCCTCGGGAGGCGGGAAGGTGAGCAGTTCTTC. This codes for CASSLGRREGEQFF. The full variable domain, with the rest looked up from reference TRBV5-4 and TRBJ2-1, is ETGVTQSPTHLIKTRGQQVTLRCSSQSGHNTVSWYQQALGQGPQFIFQYYREEENGRGNFPPRFSGLQFPNYSSELNVNALELDDSALYLCASSLGRREGEQFFGPGTRLTVL.

The CDR3 sequence: CASSPELAAGYSYEQYF. CDR3 bases: TGTGCCAGCAGCCCAGAGCTTGCGGCGGGGTACTCCTACGAGCAGTACTTC. The rearrangement links TRBV7-8 to TRBJ2-7; D possibly corresponds to TRBD2 (6 bases). The CDR3 extends over 17 amino acids. V was pared by 5 bases and J by 0 bases, with 20 bases between. The germline V gene encodes CDR1 SGHVS and CDR2 FQNEAQ.

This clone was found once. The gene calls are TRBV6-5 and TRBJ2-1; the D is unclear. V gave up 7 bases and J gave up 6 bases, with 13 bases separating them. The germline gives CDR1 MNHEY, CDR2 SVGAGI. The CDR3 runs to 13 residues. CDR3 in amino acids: CASISRFRNEQFF. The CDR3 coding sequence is TGTGCCAGCATTTCCCGGTTCCGCAATGAGCAGTTCTTC.

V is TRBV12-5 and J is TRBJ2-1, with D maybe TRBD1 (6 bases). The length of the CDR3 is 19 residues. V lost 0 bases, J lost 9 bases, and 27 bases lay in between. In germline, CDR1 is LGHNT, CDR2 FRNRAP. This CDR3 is CASGLVGSPGHHPGIEQFF. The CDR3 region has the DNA TGTGCTAGTGGTTTGGTGGGTTCTCCGGGACATCACCCGGGAATTGAGCAGTTCTTC.

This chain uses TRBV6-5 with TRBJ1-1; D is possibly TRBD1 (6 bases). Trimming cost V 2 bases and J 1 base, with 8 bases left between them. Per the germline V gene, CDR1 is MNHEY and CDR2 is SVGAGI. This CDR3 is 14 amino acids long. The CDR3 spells CASSYPGQNTEAFF. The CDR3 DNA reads TGTGCCAGCAGTTACCCGGGACAGAACACTGAAGCTTTCTTT.

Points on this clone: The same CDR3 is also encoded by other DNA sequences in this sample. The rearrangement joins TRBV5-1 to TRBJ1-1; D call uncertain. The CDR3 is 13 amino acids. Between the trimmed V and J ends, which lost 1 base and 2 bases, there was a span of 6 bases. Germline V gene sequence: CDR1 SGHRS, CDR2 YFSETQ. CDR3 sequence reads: CASSLTVNTEAFF. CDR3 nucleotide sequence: TGCGCCAGCAGCTTGACAGTAAACACTGAAGCTTTCTTT.

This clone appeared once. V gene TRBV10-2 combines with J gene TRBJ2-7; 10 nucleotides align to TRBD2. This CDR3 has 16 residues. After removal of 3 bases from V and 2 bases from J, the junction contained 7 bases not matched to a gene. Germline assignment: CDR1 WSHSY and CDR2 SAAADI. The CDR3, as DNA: TGCGCCAGCAGTGACCCCGGACTAGCGGCAACCTACGAGCAGTACTTC. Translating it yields CASSDPGLAATYEQYF.

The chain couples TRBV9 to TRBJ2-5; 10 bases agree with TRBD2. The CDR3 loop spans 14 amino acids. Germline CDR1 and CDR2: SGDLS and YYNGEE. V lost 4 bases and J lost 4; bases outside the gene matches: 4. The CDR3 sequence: CASSPSGRPETQYF. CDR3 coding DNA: TGTGCCAGCAGCCCTAGCGGGAGACCAGAGACCCAGTACTTC.

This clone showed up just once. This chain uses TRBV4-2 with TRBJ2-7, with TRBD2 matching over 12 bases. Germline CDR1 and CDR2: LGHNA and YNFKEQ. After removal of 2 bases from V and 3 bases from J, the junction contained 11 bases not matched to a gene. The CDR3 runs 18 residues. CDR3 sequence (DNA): TGTGCCAGCAGCCAACCGGGACTAGCGGGCTTAGGGGTCTACGAGCAGTACTTC. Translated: CASSQPGLAGLGVYEQYF.